Detailed here is one T cell receptor beta chain. The antigen is unknown. The data derive from a study of OX40 agonist ivuxolimab in advanced cancers. Study summary: Patients were dosed intravenously with ivuxolimab at 0.01 to 10 mg/kg every 2 weeks. Prior therapy, whether anti-PD-1, anti-PD-L1 or anti-CTLA-4, was allowed, and about 39% had some.

This CDR3 spans 16 amino acids. Germline CDR1 and CDR2: SGHNT and YYREEE (reference sequence). The germline V and J ends were trimmed by 3 bases and 0 bases, with 13 bases remaining between them. General study findings and limits: In general, CD8+ T cells held more expanded clones than CD4+ did, on average. With doses of 0.1-3.0 mg/kg, partial responders showed among the lowest clonal expansion.

TCRdb's copy holds only in-frame clones and misses some; the assay was immunoSEQ multiplex PCR. This table has about 75,000 clones, around 86% appearing once. The chain recombines TRBV5-4 with TRBJ2-4; D may match TRBD1 or TRBD2 (6 bases each). The source of this sequence is an adult with an advanced solid tumor such as melanoma, head and neck, liver or kidney cancer. The material was CD4+ or CD8+ T cells sorted from blood, obtained in a trial of the OX40 agonist ivuxolimab. CDR3 region: CASSSGADLAKNIQYF. CDR3 nucleotides: TGTGCCAGCAGCTCGGGGGCAGATTTAGCCAAAAACATTCAGTACTTC.